One sample yielded the 5 T cell receptor beta chains listed below, sequenced in a study of beta chain features in type 1 diabetes. Study results and limitations: A moderate, significant TCRB CDR3 shortening appeared in type 1 diabetes across four CD4+ subsets.

Of the isolated RNA, all was reverse transcribed, and so the sequenced material was expressed TCRB transcripts. The data were produced by immunoSEQ multiplex PCR, yet TCRdb's version contains in-frame clones alone and is incomplete. This repertoire shows approximately 160,000 clones, more than 60% found once; its top ten account for under 0.1%. Antigens of these TCRs are unknown. The sample comprised naive CD4+ T cells from blood. The receptors here all came from a young man with type 1 diabetes.

This clone was counted a few times. The chain has TRBV6-5 and TRBJ2-6; TRBD1 might be the D (5 bases). CDR1 and CDR2 (germline): MNHEY, SVGAGI. This CDR3 contains 14 residues. V gave up 5 bases and J gave up 4 bases, with 9 bases separating them. The chain's CDR3 is CASSPQAGANVLTF. CDR3 in DNA: TGTGCCAGCAGTCCACAGGCCGGGGCCAACGTCCTGACTTTC.

J is TRBJ2-5 and V is TRBV5-1; TRBD1 matches 9 bases. CDR1 and CDR2 from the germline V gene are SGHRS and YFSETQ. The CDR3 is 14 residues long. V lost 4 bases and J lost 10; bases outside the gene matches: 11. Here the CDR3 reads CASSGTTGQGNQYF. As DNA, the CDR3 is TGCGCCAGCAGCGGAACAACGGGACAGGGAAACCAGTACTTC.

The chain has TRBV9 and TRBJ2-5; D is perhaps TRBD2 (5 bases). V was clipped by 0 bases and J by 2 bases, with 11 bases between them. Germline V gene data show CDR1 as SGDLS and CDR2 as YYNGEE. CDR3 length equals 15 residues. Written as DNA, the CDR3 is TGTGCCAGCAGCGTAGCATTATCGGGGCAAGAGACCCAGTACTTC. Encoded protein: CASSVALSGQETQYF.

This chain links TRBV6-6 with TRBJ2-3; the D gene is possibly TRBD2 (6 bases). Germline assignment: CDR1 MNHNY and CDR2 SVGAGI (reference sequence). Trimming cost V 5 bases and J 1 base, with 7 bases left between them. The CDR3 sequence is 13 residues long. The CDR3 is CASSGTGTDTQYF. The CDR3 region has the DNA TGTGCCAGCAGTGGGACTGGCACAGATACGCAGTATTTT.

This chain links TRBV5-6 with TRBJ2-7; 9 bases line up with TRBD2. This CDR3 has 15 residues. Germline loops: CDR1 SGHDT, CDR2 YYEEEE. V trimming: 0 bases; J trimming: 2 bases; junction bases outside the gene matches: 3. The CDR3 loop reads CASSLDSGRTYEQYF. The CDR3 nucleotides read TGTGCCAGCAGCTTGGATAGCGGGAGAACCTACGAGCAGTACTTC.